This entry lists 21 T cell receptor beta chains sequenced from one sample in a study of control samples from healthy donors and cancer patients. Only in-frame clones appear in the TCRdb table, and some are missing; sequencing was by immunoSEQ multiplex PCR. The sample has 95,000 to 150,000 clones, approximately 87% seen once. Sequencing was done on a sample of blood. These receptors were collected from a man aged 25-45 years in good health.

This clone was detected once. The chain recombines TRBV14 with TRBJ2-6; no reliable D call. CDR3 length: 13 amino acids. Trimming shortened V by 2 bases and J by 10 bases, and 9 bases separated the two germline ends. Germline V gives CDR1 SGHDN, CDR2 FVKESK. The DNA of the CDR3 is TGTGCCAGCAGCCAACCTCCAACGAACGTCCTGACTTTC. Translating gives CASSQPPTNVLTF. Using reference TRBV14 and TRBJ2-6 for the parts outside the CDR3, the full variable domain is EAGVTQFPSHSVIEKGQTVTLRCDPISGHDNLYWYRRVMGKEIKFLLHFVKESKQDESGMPNNRFLAERTGGTYSTLKVQPAELEDSGVYFCASSQPPTNVLTFGAGSRLTVL.

This clone appeared a single time. The CDR3 sequence is CASRGTGDTEAFF. The CDR3 nucleotides read TGTGCCAGTAGGGGGACAGGAGACACTGAAGCTTTCTTT. This rearrangement joins TRBV19 to TRBJ1-1; 8 nucleotides line up with TRBD1. This CDR3 region has 13 residues. With V trimmed by 6 bases and J by 3 bases, 3 bases remained unmatched. Per germline, CDR1 LNHDA and CDR2 SQIVND (reference sequence). Full variable domain (remainder filled in from reference TRBV19 and TRBJ1-1): DGGITQSPKYLFRKEGQNVTLSCEQNLNHDAMYWYRQDPGQGLRLIYYSQIVNDFQKGDIAEGYSVSREKKESFPLTVTSAQKNPTAFYLCASRGTGDTEAFFGQGTRLTVV.

The V call is TRBV7-2, the J call TRBJ1-1; the D is unclear. CDR1 and CDR2 from the germline V gene are SGHTA and FQGNSA. Trimming left V 1 base short and J 5 bases short, with 8 bases between. This CDR3 spans 13 amino acids. CDR3 residues: CASSLDRQTEAFF. CDR3 sequence (DNA): TGTGCCAGCAGCTTAGATCGGCAGACTGAAGCTTTCTTT.

The V and J genes are TRBV11-1 and TRBJ2-6; D is unclear. Between the trimmed V and J ends, which lost 6 bases and 4 bases, there was a span of 13 bases. Germline V gives CDR1 SGHAT, CDR2 FQDESV (reference sequence). CDR3 length: 15 residues. The CDR3 nucleotides are TGTGCCAGCAGTCCACCTTCCCTGGGGGCCAACGTCCTGACTTTC. This translates into CASSPPSLGANVLTF.

This chain links TRBV6-5 with TRBJ1-1; D possibly corresponds to TRBD1 (5 bases). This CDR3 spans 15 amino acids. Germline V lookup: CDR1 MNHEY, CDR2 SVGAGI. The ends were cut back, 0 bases at V and 1 base at J, with 9 bases in the middle. As DNA, the CDR3 is TGTGCCAGCAGTTACTCGTGGCAGGGGAACACTGAAGCTTTCTTT. Translated, it gives CASSYSWQGNTEAFF.

The chain combines TRBV7-8 with TRBJ2-6, with D possibly TRBD1 on 5 matching bases. The CDR3 spans 15 residues. Germline V gene data show CDR1 as SGHVS and CDR2 as FQNEAQ. Trimming removed 2 bases from V and 2 bases from J, with 7 bases in between. This CDR3 is CASSLRTTGANVLTF. The CDR3 coding sequence is TGTGCCAGCAGCTTAAGGACAACTGGGGCCAACGTCCTGACTTTC.

In the case of this clone: Different DNA sequences within this sample yield the same CDR3. The chain couples TRBV12-3 or TRBV12-4 to TRBJ1-1, with a weak D call TRBD1 (5 bases). The CDR3 length is 13 residues. Between the trimmed V and J ends, which lost 3 bases and 2 bases, there was a span of 7 bases. The CDR3, as DNA: TGTGCCAGCAGTTTTGGGGACAACACTGAAGCTTTCTTT. Translated, it gives CASSFGDNTEAFF.

Of note for this clone: The sample has other DNA sequences that encode this CDR3 too. This sequence joins TRBV12-3 or TRBV12-4 and TRBJ1-2, with 7 bases identical to TRBD1. This CDR3 has 13 amino acids. J lost 2 bases, V lost 5 bases, and 2 bases had no gene match. CDR3 protein: CASSLGQNYGYTF. DNA of the CDR3: TGTGCCAGCAGTCTGGGACAGAACTATGGCTACACCTTC.

V is TRBV30 and J is TRBJ1-5, with D tentatively TRBD1 (6 bases). With 4 bases removed from V and 9 bases from J, the gap between germline ends came to 13 bases. The CDR3 sequence is 12 residues long. CDR1 and CDR2 (germline): GTSNPN, SVGIG (reference sequence). CDR3 DNA sequence: TGTGCCTGGACAGGGGCTGCCGGGCCCCAGCATTTT. Protein sequence: CAWTGAAGPQHF.

This clone has only one observation. The chain combines TRBV27 with TRBJ2-2; 11 bases agree with TRBD2. Germline V gene sequence: CDR1 MNHEY, CDR2 SMNVEV (reference sequence). Trimming removed 2 bases from V and 3 bases from J; junction bases left unmatched: 8. The CDR3 is 18 amino acids. In DNA, the CDR3 is TGTGCCAGCAGTTTAAGGTGGCTAGCGGGGGGACACACCGGGGAGCTGTTTTTT. Its protein product is CASSLRWLAGGHTGELFF.

The V gene is TRBV11-2, the J gene TRBJ1-2; D is ambiguous. Trimming cost V 2 bases and J 4 bases, with 11 bases left between them. Germline V lookup: CDR1 SGHAT, CDR2 FQNNGV. The CDR3 runs 14 residues. CDR3 DNA sequence: TGTGCCAGCAGCTTATTGCGGGCCAGCTATGGCTACACCTTC. Its translation is CASSLLRASYGYTF.

The chain is built from TRBV27 and TRBJ2-3; D not resolved. Trimming took off 3 bases at V and 6 bases at J, with 7 bases between the two ends. The V gene's germline CDR1 is MNHEY and CDR2 SMNVEV (reference sequence). This CDR3 contains 12 residues. The CDR3, as DNA: TGTGCCAGCAGTTTGAGATCGGATACGCAGTATTTT. It codes for CASSLRSDTQYF.

The chain uses TRBV5-1 and TRBJ2-3, with 9 bases identical to TRBD1. Trimming took 5 bases from V and 5 from J; bases not matched to a gene: 9. This CDR3 contains 15 residues. Germline CDR1 reads SGHRS; CDR2 reads YFSETQ. The CDR3 DNA sequence: TGCGCCAGCAGGTCCGGGACAGGGCAAGGAGATACGCAGTATTTT. As protein: CASRSGTGQGDTQYF.

This chain links TRBV25-1 with TRBJ1-5; D is uncertain. V was cut by 3 bases and J by 1 base, with 13 bases left in between. The CDR3 consists of 16 residues. Germline CDR1 MGHDK, CDR2 SYGVNS. The CDR3 loop reads CASSDNVQLSNQPQHF. The CDR3 nucleotides read TGTGCCAGCAGTGATAATGTCCAATTAAGCAATCAGCCCCAGCATTTT.

As to this clone: The identical CDR3 is also encoded by other nucleotide sequences in the sample. The V and J genes are TRBV3-1 (or the pseudogene TRBV3-2) and TRBJ1-5, with D unclear. V was pared by 0 bases and J by 7 bases, with 7 bases between. Germline CDR1 reads LGHDT; CDR2 reads YNNKEL (reference sequence). The CDR3 runs to 13 residues. CDR3 DNA sequence: TGTGCCAGCAGCCAAGATCGAGGGCAGCCCCAGCATTTT. Amino acid sequence: CASSQDRGQPQHF.

This chain connects TRBV7-6 to TRBJ2-3; the match to TRBD1 covers 8 bases. This CDR3 has 15 amino acids. Unmatched junction bases numbered 4, after V lost 1 base and J lost 4 bases. Germline V CDR1 and CDR2: SGHVS, FNYEAQ. The CDR3 nucleotides are TGTGCCAGCAGCTTAGGGCAGGGGGCTCCAGATACGCAGTATTTT. It is translated as CASSLGQGAPDTQYF.

This chain uses TRBV4-1 with TRBJ2-5; TRBD1 or TRBD2 may be the D gene (5 bases each). CDR1 is MGHRA, CDR2 YSYEKL, per germline. The CDR3 extends over 14 amino acids. Trimming took 1 base from V and 4 from J, leaving 10 bases between them. In DNA, the CDR3 is TGCGCCAGCAGCCAAGTGGGGGTCCCAGAGACCCAGTACTTC. Translated: CASSQVGVPETQYF.

This clone was detected only a few times. CDR3 protein: CASSEGQGSYNEQFF. CDR3 coding DNA: TGCGCCAGCAGTGAGGGACAGGGGTCCTACAATGAGCAGTTCTTC. This chain joins TRBV10-1 and TRBJ2-1; the match to TRBD1 covers 9 bases. The trim removed 2 bases at V and 1 base at J, leaving 0 bases unmatched. The CDR3 is 15 amino acids. CDR1 and CDR2 from the germline V gene are WNHNN and SYGVQD (reference sequence).

The CDR3 spells CASSQVAARETQYF. Here the CDR3 DNA reads TGTGCCAGCAGCCAAGTGGCCGCCAGGGAGACCCAGTACTTC. The chain links TRBV3-1 (or the pseudogene TRBV3-2) to TRBJ2-5; D uncertain. V lost 1 base, J lost 5 bases, and 11 bases lay in between. Germline lookup yields CDR1 LGHDT and CDR2 YNNKEL (reference sequence). There are 14 residues in the CDR3.

The chain joins TRBV6-6 to TRBJ1-5, with TRBD1 as a possible D gene (6 bases). V was cut by 5 bases and J by 5 bases, with 25 bases left in between. The CDR3 totals 18 residues. Germline loops: CDR1 MNHNY, CDR2 SVGAGI (reference sequence). The CDR3 region has the DNA TGTGCCAGCAGTCACCCTCGGGGGGCAGCCCCATCTCATCAGCCCCAGCATTTT. Protein product: CASSHPRGAAPSHQPQHF.

This CDR3 reads CASSPDQVLLNTEAFF. The CDR3 region has the DNA TGCGCCAGCAGCCCGGATCAAGTACTCCTGAACACTGAAGCTTTCTTT. This chain uses TRBV5-1 with TRBJ1-1; the D is unclear. Looked up from germline, CDR1 is SGHRS and CDR2 is YFSETQ. This CDR3 is 16 amino acids long. The V and J ends lost 4 bases and 0 bases respectively, with 16 bases between them. The variable domain in full, completed from reference TRBV5-1 and TRBJ1-1, reads KAGVTQTPRYLIKTRGQQVTLSCSPISGHRSVSWYQQTPGQGLQFLFEYFSETQRNKGNFPGRFSGRQFSNSRSEMNVSTLELGDSALYLCASSPDQVLLNTEAFFGQGTRLTVV.